This passage covers 22 T cell receptor beta chains from one sample sequenced in a study of blood T cell repertoires in COVID-19. Measured with immunoSEQ multiplex PCR; TCRdb has only the in-frame clones, and not every one. The sample holds fewer than 250,000 clones, 85% to 90% seen once. Sequencing input: peripheral blood. The source of these receptors is a man between 60 and 75 years old with acute or convalescent COVID-19.

The genes are TRBV20-1 and TRBJ2-1, with 7 bases lining up with TRBD2. The CDR3 is 15 amino acids. The V segment lost 3 bases and the J segment 1 base; nucleotides outside the gene matches: 6. Germline V gives CDR1 DFQATT, CDR2 SNEGSKA (reference sequence). CDR3 coding DNA: TGCAGTGCTAGTACCCAGGGAGGGTCCTACAATGAGCAGTTCTTC. Amino acids: CSASTQGGSYNEQFF.

This chain connects TRBV9 to TRBJ1-3; 9 positions match TRBD1. Losses at the gene ends were 5 bases for V and 7 bases for J; bases not matched to a gene: 13. Per germline, CDR1 SGDLS and CDR2 YYNGEE. This CDR3 has 16 amino acids. The CDR3 DNA is TGTGCCAGCAGTGGGGGACCGGGACAGGGAGGCAACACCATATATTTT. Amino acid sequence: CASSGGPGQGGNTIYF.

The rearrangement uses TRBV3-1 (or the pseudogene TRBV3-2) and TRBJ2-3; 7 bases fit TRBD2. CDR1 and CDR2 from the germline V gene are LGHDT and YNNKEL (reference sequence). The CDR3 runs to 16 residues. With V trimmed by 0 bases and J by 1 base, 4 bases remained unmatched. CDR3 region: CASSQDWAGGTDTQYF. The CDR3 region has the DNA TGTGCCAGCAGCCAAGACTGGGCGGGGGGCACAGATACGCAGTATTTT.

The chain has TRBV7-2 and TRBJ2-1; 9 bases agree with TRBD1. Trimming cost V 1 base and J 10 bases; bases outside gene matches: 8. Germline CDR1 SGHTA, CDR2 FQGNSA. The CDR3 length is 15 residues. The CDR3 nucleotides read TGTGCCAGCAGCTTAGGGGGGACAGGGAGCGGGGAGCAGTTCTTC. This gives the protein CASSLGGTGSGEQFF. Using reference TRBV7-2 and TRBJ2-1 for the parts outside the CDR3, the full variable domain is GAGVSQSPSNKVTEKGKDVELRCDPISGHTALYWYRQSLGQGLEFLIYFQGNSAPDKSGLPSDRFSAERTGGSVSTLTIQRTQQEDSAVYLCASSLGGTGSGEQFFGPGTRLTVL.

The chain couples TRBV9 to TRBJ2-7, with 9 bases matching TRBD1. CDR1 is SGDLS and CDR2 is YYNGEE in the germline V gene. This CDR3 has 14 amino acids. V shed 3 bases and J 3 bases; nucleotides not matched to a gene: 4. The CDR3 is CASSGLGQGYEQYF. In DNA, the CDR3 is TGTGCCAGCAGCGGCCTGGGACAGGGCTACGAGCAGTACTTC.

V is TRBV13 and J is TRBJ2-3; 8 positions match TRBD2. This CDR3 has 17 amino acids. Germline CDR1 and CDR2: PRHDT and FYEKMQ (reference sequence). V gave up 5 bases and J gave up 1 base; unmatched junction bases: 11. CDR3 loop: CASSPIRGGGGTDTQYF. CDR3 DNA: TGTGCCAGCAGCCCCATCCGGGGGGGCGGGGGCACAGATACGCAGTATTTT.

This clone has only one observation. The V gene is TRBV5-4, the J gene TRBJ1-6; TRBD1 is a possible D gene (6 bases). V lost 4 bases and J lost 2, with 13 bases in between. This CDR3 has 16 residues. Germline V lookup: CDR1 SGHNT, CDR2 YYREEE (reference sequence). CDR3 nucleotides: TGTGCCAGCAGCCTCCGACAGGCAACCTATAATTCACCCCTCCACTTT. It translates to CASSLRQATYNSPLHF. Together with reference TRBV5-4 and TRBJ1-6, the CDR3 gives the full variable domain: ETGVTQSPTHLIKTRGQQVTLRCSSQSGHNTVSWYQQALGQGPQFIFQYYREEENGRGNFPPRFSGLQFPNYSSELNVNALELDDSALYLCASSLRQATYNSPLHFGNGTRLTVT.

The rearrangement links TRBV6-5 to TRBJ1-2; TRBD1 aligns across 7 bases. Losses at the gene ends were 7 bases for V and 5 bases for J; bases not matched to a gene: 7. The CDR3 has 13 amino acids. From germline, CDR1 is MNHEY and CDR2 SVGAGI. In DNA, the CDR3 is TGTGCCAGCACTAAGGACAGGTGGTATGGCTACACCTTC. This codes for CASTKDRWYGYTF.

The V call is TRBV7-9, the J call TRBJ2-5, with 11 bases identical to TRBD2. Per the germline V gene, CDR1 is SEHNR and CDR2 is FQNEAQ (reference sequence). The CDR3 covers 15 residues. V dropped 4 bases and J dropped 3; count of bases not matched to a gene: 4. The CDR3 spells CASSSSGGPKETQYF. The CDR3 region has the DNA TGTGCCAGCAGCTCTAGCGGGGGGCCTAAAGAGACCCAGTACTTC. Looking up the rest from reference TRBV7-9 and TRBJ2-5 gives the full variable domain: DTGVSQNPRHKITKRGQNVTFRCDPISEHNRLYWYRQTLGQGPEFLTYFQNEAQLEKSRLLSDRFSAERPKGSFSTLEIQRTEQGDSAMYLCASSSSGGPKETQYFGPGTRLLVL.

V gene TRBV7-2 combines with J gene TRBJ1-2; possibly TRBD1 for D (5 bases). The V end lost 9 bases, the J end lost 5 bases, and 10 bases lay between the germline ends. The CDR3 has 11 amino acids. Germline CDR1 reads SGHTA; CDR2 reads FQGNSA. CDR3 coding DNA: TGTGCCAGTTCAGGGAGGTATGGCTACACCTTC. This sequence encodes CASSGRYGYTF.

The chain couples TRBV27 to TRBJ2-5, with 7 bases identical to TRBD1. V gave up 5 bases and J gave up 5 bases; unmatched junction bases: 8. CDR3 length equals 14 residues. CDR1 and CDR2 (germline): MNHEY, SMNVEV (reference sequence). The CDR3 here is CASSDTGVGETQYF. The CDR3 DNA is TGTGCCAGCAGTGACACAGGGGTTGGTGAGACCCAGTACTTC.

This rearrangement joins TRBV11-2 to TRBJ2-7; 8 bases align to TRBD1. This CDR3 is built from 14 residues. Germline-derived CDR1 and CDR2 are SGHAT and FQNNGV. After removal of 0 bases from V and 3 bases from J, the junction contained 1 base not matched to a gene. The CDR3 bases are TGTGCCAGCAGCTTAGACGGACAGGGCTACGAGCAGTACTTC. This translates into CASSLDGQGYEQYF.

The V and J genes are TRBV2 and TRBJ2-2; no definite D call. The CDR3 runs 14 residues. The V end lost 4 bases, the J end lost 2 bases, and 8 bases lay between the germline ends. Per the germline V gene, CDR1 is SNHLY and CDR2 is FYNNEI. DNA of the CDR3: TGTGCCAGCAGTGTCGGCGGAAACACCGGGGAGCTGTTTTTT. It translates to CASSVGGNTGELFF.

This clone has only one observation. The V call is TRBV6-5, the J call TRBJ2-5, with D perhaps matching TRBD2 (7 bases). The CDR3 has 14 residues. V lost 6 bases and J 5 bases, leaving 16 bases between the germline ends. Germline V gene sequence: CDR1 MNHEY, CDR2 SVGAGI. CDR3 in amino acids: CASRVGGATETQYF. DNA for the CDR3: TGTGCCAGCAGAGTGGGGGGGGCGACGGAGACCCAGTACTTC.

This clone was counted only a few times. J is TRBJ1-6 and V is TRBV25-1, with 7 bases matching TRBD1. CDR1 and CDR2 from the germline V gene are MGHDK and SYGVNS. There are 14 residues in the CDR3. J was trimmed by 10 bases and V by 7 bases; bases with no gene match: 10. CDR3 coding DNA: TGTGCCAGCACTTCGAAGGGGGCAAGGTCACCCCTCCACTTT. Encoded protein: CASTSKGARSPLHF. Together with reference TRBV25-1 and TRBJ1-6, the CDR3 gives the full variable domain: EADIYQTPRYLVIGTGKKITLECSQTMGHDKMYWYQQDPGMELHLIHYSYGVNSTEKGDLSSESTVSRIRTEHFPLTLESARPSHTSQYLCASTSKGARSPLHFGNGTRLTVT.

This clone was seen only a few times. The V and J genes are TRBV28 and TRBJ1-5; 8 bases match TRBD1. CDR3 length: 15 residues. V lost 4 bases to trimming and J lost 5 bases; unmatched junction nucleotides: 7. CDR1 and CDR2 (germline): MDHEN, SYDVKM. CDR3 bases: TGTGCCAGCAGTTCGATCGGGACAGGCGATCAGCCCCAGCATTTT. Its protein product is CASSSIGTGDQPQHF.

The chain links TRBV3-1 (or the pseudogene TRBV3-2) to TRBJ2-5, with D possibly TRBD1 on 5 matching bases. Between the trimmed V and J ends, which lost 1 base and 5 bases, there was a span of 14 bases. CDR3 size: 15 residues. In germline, CDR1 is LGHDT, CDR2 YNNKEL (reference sequence). In DNA form, the CDR3 reads TGTGCCAGCAGCCAAGCTGTTAGGGGCTCGGAGACCCAGTACTTC. Its protein product is CASSQAVRGSETQYF.

This clone was counted a few times. The rearrangement uses TRBV19 and TRBJ1-4; weak D call: TRBD1 (5 bases). V was trimmed by 7 bases and J by 6 bases, leaving 18 bases between them. CDR3 size: 15 residues. Germline assignment: CDR1 LNHDA and CDR2 SQIVND (reference sequence). The CDR3 region is CASTTVEGLHEKLFF. DNA for the CDR3: TGTGCCAGTACCACGGTGGAGGGGTTACATGAAAAACTGTTTTTT.

The V gene is TRBV7-9, the J gene TRBJ1-2, with D unclear. The CDR3 has 13 residues. V lost 3 bases to trimming and J lost 0 bases, with 5 bases between them. Germline values: CDR1 SEHNR, CDR2 FQNEAQ (reference sequence). CDR3 nucleotide sequence: TGTGCCAGCAGCTTGGCCTCTAACTATGGCTACACCTTC. As protein: CASSLASNYGYTF.

This chain links TRBV7-2 with TRBJ1-2; 10 bases match TRBD1. The V gene's germline CDR1 is SGHTA and CDR2 FQGNSA. The CDR3 is 16 residues long. V trimming: 4 bases; J trimming: 5 bases; junction bases outside the gene matches: 10. The CDR3 is CASSSLSDRGLYGYTF. CDR3 bases: TGTGCCAGCAGCTCCTTATCCGACAGGGGGCTGTATGGCTACACCTTC.

The genes are TRBV6-2 or TRBV6-3 and TRBJ1-1, with D maybe TRBD1 (5 bases). Germline values: CDR1 MNHEY, CDR2 SVGEGT. V shed 0 bases and J shed 0 bases, with 11 bases lying between them. This CDR3 has 16 residues. CDR3 DNA sequence: TGTGCCAGCAGTTACTCCAACGACAGAATGAACACTGAAGCTTTCTTT. Its protein product is CASSYSNDRMNTEAFF.

CDR3 nucleotide sequence: TGTGCCACCAACACAGGGTCTACGACTGGCGGCTACACCTTC. Residues: CATNTGSTTGGYTF. This chain connects TRBV19 to TRBJ1-2, with D possibly matching TRBD1 (6 bases). V was trimmed by 10 bases and J by 8 bases, leaving 23 bases between them. CDR1 LNHDA and CDR2 SQIVND come from the germline V gene (reference sequence). The CDR3 runs 14 residues.